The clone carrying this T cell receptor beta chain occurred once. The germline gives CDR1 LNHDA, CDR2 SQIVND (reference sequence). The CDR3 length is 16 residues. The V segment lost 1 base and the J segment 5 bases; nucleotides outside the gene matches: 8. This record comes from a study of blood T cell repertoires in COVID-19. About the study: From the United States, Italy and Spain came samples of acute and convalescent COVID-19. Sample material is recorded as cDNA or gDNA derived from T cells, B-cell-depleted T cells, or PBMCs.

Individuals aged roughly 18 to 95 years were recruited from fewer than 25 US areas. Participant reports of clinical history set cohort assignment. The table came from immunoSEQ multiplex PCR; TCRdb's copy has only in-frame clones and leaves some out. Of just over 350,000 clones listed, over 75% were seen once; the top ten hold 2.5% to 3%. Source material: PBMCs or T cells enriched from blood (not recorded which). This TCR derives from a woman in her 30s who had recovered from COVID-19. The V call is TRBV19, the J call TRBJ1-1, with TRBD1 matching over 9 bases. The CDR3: CASSIGQGVRWTEAFF. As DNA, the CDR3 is TGTGCCAGTAGTATAGGACAGGGGGTGAGATGGACTGAAGCTTTCTTT.